Below are 25 T cell receptor beta chains sequenced from a single sample in a study of CD8 T cells in Susac syndrome. Reverse transcription of roughly 0.5 to 1 ug RNA was performed with random hexamers. TCRdb recomputed calls from the immunoSEQ multiplex PCR reads with MiXCR, one row per CDR3 protein. The data contain roughly 300,000 distinct CDR3 sequences, roughly 81% of them singletons. Sequencing input: CD8+ T cells from PBMCs. The receptors come from a human donor with multiple sclerosis.

The genes are TRBV4-2 and TRBJ2-1; unclear D gene. V lost 4 bases and J 3 bases, leaving 10 bases between the germline ends. The V gene's germline CDR1 is LGHNA and CDR2 YNFKEQ. This CDR3 is built from 14 residues. CDR3 nucleotides: TGTGCCAGCAGCCCACGACACAACTACAATGAGCAGTTCTTC. Protein product: CASSPRHNYNEQFF.

The chain has TRBV7-9 and TRBJ2-7; 7 nucleotides line up with TRBD1. V gave up 8 bases and J gave up 6 bases; unmatched junction bases: 7. The CDR3 loop spans 12 amino acids. CDR1 is SEHNR and CDR2 is FQNEAQ in the germline V gene (reference sequence). The CDR3 DNA is TGTGCCAGCGGAGACAGGGTTGGCGAGCAGTACTTC. This translates into CASGDRVGEQYF.

The chain links TRBV18 to TRBJ2-7, with D tentatively TRBD2 (5 bases). V lost 3 bases, J lost 2 bases, and 17 bases lay in between. Germline V gene data show CDR1 as KGHSH and CDR2 as LQKENI. The CDR3 loop spans 16 amino acids. The CDR3 DNA reads TGTGCCAGCTCACCTGCTGATCGGGGATACACCTACGAGCAGTACTTC. This codes for CASSPADRGYTYEQYF.

This chain links TRBV23-1 with TRBJ2-4, with D tentatively TRBD1 or TRBD2 (5 bases each). TRBV23-1 is labeled an ORF, and its function is uncertain. The CDR3 has 16 amino acids. With 4 bases removed from V and 0 bases from J, the gap between germline ends came to 13 bases. Written as DNA, the CDR3 is TGCGCCAGCAGTCGGAAACAGGAGGTAGCCAAAAACATTCAGTACTTC. It specifies CASSRKQEVAKNIQYF.

In nucleotides, the CDR3 is TGTGCCAGCAGCCATGTGGGGACCGGGGAGCTGTTTTTT. Translating gives CASSHVGTGELFF. The chain recombines TRBV3-1 with TRBJ2-2; no clear D. Trimming removed 3 bases from V and 5 bases from J, with 7 bases in between. CDR1 LGHDT and CDR2 YNNKEL come from the germline V gene (reference sequence). This CDR3 is built from 13 residues.

In its sample, this clonotype was seen a few times. Because the CDR3's place on the DNA is in doubt, the DNA is left out and the CDR3 is given as listed by TCRdb. This sequence joins TRBV27 and TRBJ2-7; the table's D call, TRBD2, was not checked against the DNA. Germline assignment: CDR1 MNHEY and CDR2 SMNVEV (reference sequence). Termini included, the CDR3 measures 16 amino acids. The CDR3 here is CASSSSTSPNSYEQYF.

On this clonotype: The junction shows a germline mismatch at one end, possibly a read error. Here the CDR3 reads CASSFAAEGLNEQFF. The CDR3 DNA is TGTGCTAGCAGCTTTGCGGCGGAGGGGCTAAATGAGCAGTTCTTC. V usage is TRBV7-7 and J usage is TRBJ2-1, with a possible D match to TRBD2 (6 bases). This CDR3 comprises 15 residues. The V gene's germline CDR1 is SSHAT and CDR2 FNYEAQ (reference sequence).

The chain combines TRBV12-3 or TRBV12-4 with TRBJ2-7; the D is unclear. The CDR3 contains 13 residues. The V end lost 7 bases, the J end lost 2 bases, and 12 bases lay between the germline ends. CDR3 protein: CASTLALTYEQYF. Here the CDR3 DNA reads TGTGCCAGCACCTTAGCCCTGACCTACGAGCAGTACTTC.

The chain carries TRBV24-1 and TRBJ1-6; no clear D. Trimming cost V 3 bases and J 9 bases, with 14 bases left between them. Germline assignment: CDR1 KGHDR and CDR2 SFDVKD. The CDR3 is made up of 15 amino acids. The CDR3 loop reads CATSDGKTRTSPLHF. As DNA, the CDR3 is TGTGCCACCAGTGATGGAAAGACACGAACTTCACCCCTCCACTTT.

The J gene is TRBJ1-5, the V gene TRBV30; no firm D call. V lost 1 base and J lost 5, with 15 bases in between. CDR1 and CDR2 from the germline V gene are GTSNPN and SVGIG (reference sequence). This CDR3 comprises 15 residues. CDR3 loop: CAWSDSRREDQPQHF. CDR3 bases: TGTGCCTGGAGTGATAGCCGGAGGGAGGATCAGCCCCAGCATTTT.

This chain links TRBV12-3 or TRBV12-4 with TRBJ2-7; a possible D gene is TRBD1 (5 bases). This CDR3 is 15 amino acids long. V dropped 3 bases and J dropped 2 bases, with 14 bases sitting between them. CDR3 nucleotide sequence: TGTGCCAGCAGTTTGAGCCCCACAGGCGCCTACGAGCAGTACTTC. The encoded protein is CASSLSPTGAYEQYF.

The chain combines TRBV15 with TRBJ2-3; 9 bases are a match to TRBD2. The CDR3 is 14 amino acids. Trimming removed 5 bases from V and 8 bases from J; junction bases left unmatched: 8. From germline, CDR1 is LNHNV and CDR2 YYDKDF (reference sequence). As DNA, the CDR3 is TGTGCCACCAGCGGGCGGGAGGGCTTAGGTACGCAGTATTTT. This gives the protein CATSGREGLGTQYF.

The chain recombines TRBV28 with TRBJ1-5; TRBD1 matches 9 bases. This CDR3 is 18 amino acids long. Germline CDR1 and CDR2: MDHEN and SYDVKM. Losses at the gene ends were 1 base for V and 4 bases for J; bases not matched to a gene: 11. The CDR3 reads CASSLYYGDRVVNQPQHF. In nucleotides, the CDR3 is TGTGCCAGCAGTTTATATTATGGGGACAGGGTCGTTAATCAGCCCCAGCATTTT.

V is TRBV27 and J is TRBJ1-1, with unresolved D. Per the germline V gene, CDR1 is MNHEY and CDR2 is SMNVEV (reference sequence). Trimming took off 0 bases at V and 1 base at J, with 15 bases between the two ends. This CDR3 has 17 amino acids. CDR3 DNA: TGTGCCAGCAGTTTATCCCCCCGGGTAACAACGAACACTGAAGCTTTCTTT. It is translated as CASSLSPRVTTNTEAFF.

This sequence joins TRBV5-6 and TRBJ2-7, with 8 positions matching TRBD2. V shed 2 bases and J 0 bases; nucleotides not matched to a gene: 7. The CDR3 runs 16 residues. Germline lookup yields CDR1 SGHDT and CDR2 YYEEEE. The CDR3 bases are TGTGCCAGCAGCTTTCTTACCGGGACTAGCTCCTACGAGCAGTACTTC. Protein: CASSFLTGTSSYEQYF.

The chain uses TRBV6-1 and TRBJ2-1, with TRBD1 as a possible D gene (6 bases). The V gene lost 2 bases and the J gene lost 9 bases, with 14 bases spanning the gap. CDR1 is MNHNS and CDR2 is SASEGT in the germline V gene. The CDR3 runs to 14 residues. The CDR3 loop is CASSEYQGLVEQFF. The CDR3, as DNA: TGTGCCAGCAGTGAATATCAGGGGTTGGTTGAGCAGTTCTTC.

J is TRBJ2-1 and V is TRBV6-1, with 7 bases matching TRBD2. V lost 1 base, J lost 5 bases, and 11 bases stayed unmatched. Germline CDR1 and CDR2: MNHNS and SASEGT. The CDR3 loop spans 17 amino acids. CDR3 nucleotides: TGTGCCAGCAGTGAAGAGGACCTCCGGGACTACGACAATGAGCAGTTCTTC. It encodes CASSEEDLRDYDNEQFF.

V usage is TRBV13 and J usage is TRBJ1-1, with 7 positions matching TRBD1. The CDR3 extends over 16 amino acids. Germline lookup yields CDR1 PRHDT and CDR2 FYEKMQ (reference sequence). The V and J ends lost 5 bases and 1 base, in that order; junction bases with no gene match: 10. The CDR3 coding sequence is TGTGCCAGCAGCACCGACAGGGAAACGGCGAACACTGAAGCTTTCTTT. Translation gives CASSTDRETANTEAFF.

This chain joins TRBV20-1 and TRBJ2-5; possibly TRBD1 for D (6 bases). This CDR3 has 14 amino acids. V shed 3 bases and J shed 5 bases, with 16 bases lying between them. CDR1 and CDR2 (germline): DFQATT, SNEGSKA (reference sequence). The CDR3 region has the DNA TGCAGTGCTAGTCCCCAGGGGTACTTGGAGACCCAGTACTTC. Translation: CSASPQGYLETQYF.

Turning to this clonotype: Germline is not matched at one junction end, which may reflect a read error. This sequence joins TRBV7-7 and TRBJ2-7; tentatively, D is TRBD1 or TRBD2 (5 bases each). Germline assignment: CDR1 SSHAT and CDR2 FNYEAQ (reference sequence). There are 15 residues in the CDR3. The CDR3 DNA is TGTGCTAGCAGCTTAAGGACTGGGGGAACCTACGAGCAGTACTTC. Encoded protein: CASSLRTGGTYEQYF.

This clonotype was picked up one time. The rearrangement joins TRBV4-1 to TRBJ2-3, with TRBD2 as a possible D gene (7 bases). Germline-derived CDR1 and CDR2 are MGHRA and YSYEKL. The CDR3 is made up of 18 amino acids. V was shortened by 0 bases and J by 1 base, with 17 bases between the two germline ends. The CDR3 here is CASSQDGGGGYRTDTQYF. The CDR3 bases are TGCGCCAGCAGCCAAGATGGGGGCGGGGGCTACCGCACAGATACGCAGTATTTT.

This clonotype was detected once. CDR3 in amino acids: CASSFGQGEGYTF. The CDR3 DNA follows: TGTGCCAGCAGCTTTGGACAGGGAGAAGGCTACACCTTC. The V gene is TRBV7-9, the J gene TRBJ1-2; 8 nucleotides agree with TRBD1. J lost 8 bases, V lost 3 bases, and 5 bases had no gene match. The CDR3 contains 13 residues. Germline values: CDR1 SEHNR, CDR2 FQNEAQ (reference sequence).

This clonotype was detected once. The chain carries TRBV9 and TRBJ2-3; a possible D gene is TRBD2 (5 bases). V lost 3 bases and J 6 bases, leaving 17 bases between the germline ends. CDR1 and CDR2 from the germline V gene are SGDLS and YYNGEE. The CDR3 is made up of 15 amino acids. The CDR3 DNA reads as TGTGCCAGCAGCGCAAGCGGAAACGGCAGGGATACGCAGTATTTT. Protein sequence: CASSASGNGRDTQYF.

CDR3 sequence: CAISDRDRSYEQYF. As DNA, the CDR3 is TGTGCCATCAGTGATCGGGACAGGTCTTACGAGCAGTACTTC. The chain carries TRBV10-3 and TRBJ2-7; 8 bases line up with TRBD1. Trimming took 3 bases from V and 4 from J; bases not matched to a gene: 5. This CDR3 region has 14 residues. Germline V CDR1 and CDR2: ENHRY, SYGVKD.

V and J are TRBV2 and TRBJ2-7, with TRBD2 identical over 8 bases. CDR1 is SNHLY and CDR2 is FYNNEI in the germline V gene. V was clipped by 4 bases and J by 4 bases; unmatched bases: 9. This CDR3 comprises 15 residues. CDR3 sequence (DNA): TGTGCCAGCAGTGGGAGCGGGAGAGGGTTGTACGAGCAGTACTTC. Its protein product is CASSGSGRGLYEQYF.